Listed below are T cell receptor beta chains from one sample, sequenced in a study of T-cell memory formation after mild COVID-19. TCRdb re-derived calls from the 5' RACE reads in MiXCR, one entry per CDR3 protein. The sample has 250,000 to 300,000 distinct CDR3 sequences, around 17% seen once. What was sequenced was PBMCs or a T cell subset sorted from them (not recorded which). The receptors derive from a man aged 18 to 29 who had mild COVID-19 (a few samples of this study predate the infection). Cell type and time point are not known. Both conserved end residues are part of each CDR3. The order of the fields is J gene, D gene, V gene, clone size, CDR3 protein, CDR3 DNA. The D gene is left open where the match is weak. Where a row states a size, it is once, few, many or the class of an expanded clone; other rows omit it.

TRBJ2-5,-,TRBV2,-,CASGYSLETQYF,TGTGCCAGCGGATACTCATTGGAGACCCAGTACTTC
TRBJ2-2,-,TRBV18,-,CASSPATTNTGELFF,TGTGCCAGCTCACCAGCCACCACGAACACCGGGGAGCTGTTTTTT
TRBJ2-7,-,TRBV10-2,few,CASGWGSYSYEQYF,TGCGCCAGTGGATGGGGGTCCTACTCCTACGAGCAGTACTTC
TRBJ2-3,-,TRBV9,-,CASSVGASPSTDTQYF,TGTGCCAGCAGCGTAGGGGCAAGTCCTAGCACAGATACGCAGTATTTT
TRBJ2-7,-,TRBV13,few,CASSLGTYYEQYF,TGTGCCAGCAGCTTAGGGACATACTACGAGCAGTACTTC
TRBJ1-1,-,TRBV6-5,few,CASSYSGANTEAFF,TGTGCCAGCAGTTACTCAGGAGCAAACACTGAAGCTTTCTTT
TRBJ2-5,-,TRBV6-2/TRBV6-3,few,CASTYGAAETQYF,TGTGCCAGCACCTACGGAGCTGCCGAGACCCAGTACTTC
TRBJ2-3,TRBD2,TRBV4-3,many,CASSQGVTGGTDTQYF,TGCGCCAGCAGCCAAGGAGTGACGGGGGGTACAGATACGCAGTATTTT
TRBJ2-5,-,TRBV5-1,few,CASSFTGVRHETQYF,TGCGCCAGCAGCTTTACGGGGGTTAGGCACGAGACCCAGTACTTC
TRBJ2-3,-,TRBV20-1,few,CSARLGGHTDTQYF,TGCAGTGCTAGACTGGGGGGGCATACAGATACGCAGTATTTT
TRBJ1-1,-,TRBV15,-,CATSRGVSLLGTEAFF,TGTGCCACCAGCAGAGGGGTCAGCCTGTTGGGAACTGAAGCTTTCTTT